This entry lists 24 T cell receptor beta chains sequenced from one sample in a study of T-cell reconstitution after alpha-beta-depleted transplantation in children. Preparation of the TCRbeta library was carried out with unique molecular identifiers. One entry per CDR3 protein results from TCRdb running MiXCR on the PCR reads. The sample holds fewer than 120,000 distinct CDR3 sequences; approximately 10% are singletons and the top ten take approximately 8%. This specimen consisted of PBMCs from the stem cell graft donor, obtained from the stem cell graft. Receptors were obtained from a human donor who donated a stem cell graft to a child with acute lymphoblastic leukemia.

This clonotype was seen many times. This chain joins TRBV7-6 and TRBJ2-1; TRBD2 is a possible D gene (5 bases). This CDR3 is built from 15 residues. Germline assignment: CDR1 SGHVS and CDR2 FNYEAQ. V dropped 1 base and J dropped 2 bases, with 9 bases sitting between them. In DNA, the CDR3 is TGTGCCAGCAGCTTAGAGAGGGCTACCTACAATGAGCAGTTCTTC. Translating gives CASSLERATYNEQFF. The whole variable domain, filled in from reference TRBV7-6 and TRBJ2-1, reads GAGVSQSPRYKVTKRGQDVALRCDPISGHVSLYWYRQALGQGPEFLTYFNYEAQQDKSGLPNDRFSAERPEGSISTLTIQRTEQRDSAMYRCASSLERATYNEQFFGPGTRLTVL.

The CDR3 here is CSASLTGTGELFF. Written as DNA, the CDR3 is TGCAGTGCTAGTCTGACGGGCACCGGGGAGCTGTTTTTT. This sequence joins TRBV20-1 and TRBJ2-2; no firm D call. The ends were cut back, 3 bases at V and 4 bases at J, with 9 bases in the middle. This CDR3 comprises 13 residues. Germline V gene lookup returns CDR1 DFQATT and CDR2 SNEGSKA (reference sequence).

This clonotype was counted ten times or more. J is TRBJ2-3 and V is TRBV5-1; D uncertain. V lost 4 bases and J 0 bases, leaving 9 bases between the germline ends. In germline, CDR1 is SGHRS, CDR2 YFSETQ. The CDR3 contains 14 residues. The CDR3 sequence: CASSPPSSTDTQYF. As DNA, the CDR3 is TGCGCCAGCAGCCCTCCCAGCAGCACAGATACGCAGTATTTT.

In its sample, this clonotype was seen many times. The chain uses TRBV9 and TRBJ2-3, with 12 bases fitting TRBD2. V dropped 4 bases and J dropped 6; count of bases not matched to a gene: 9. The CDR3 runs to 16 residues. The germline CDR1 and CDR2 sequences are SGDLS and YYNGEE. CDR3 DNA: TGTGCCAGCAGCCTAACTAGCGGGGGGCCAGGGGATACGCAGTATTTT. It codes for CASSLTSGGPGDTQYF.

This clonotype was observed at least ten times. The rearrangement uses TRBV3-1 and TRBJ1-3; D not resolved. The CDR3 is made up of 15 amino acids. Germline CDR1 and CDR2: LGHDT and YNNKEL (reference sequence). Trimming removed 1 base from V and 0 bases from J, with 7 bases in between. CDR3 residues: CASSQGDNSGNTIYF. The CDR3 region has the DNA TGTGCCAGCAGCCAAGGGGATAACTCTGGAAACACCATATATTTT. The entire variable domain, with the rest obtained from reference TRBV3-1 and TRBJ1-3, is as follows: DTAVSQTPKYLVTQMGNDKSIKCEQNLGHDTMYWYKQDSKKFLKIMFSYNNKELIINETVPNRFSPKSPDKAHLNLHINSLELGDSAVYFCASSQGDNSGNTIYFGEGSWLTVV.

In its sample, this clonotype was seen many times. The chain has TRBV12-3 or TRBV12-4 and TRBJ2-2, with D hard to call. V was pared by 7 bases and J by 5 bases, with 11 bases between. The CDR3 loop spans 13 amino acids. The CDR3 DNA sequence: TGTGCCAGCACCTCACCCGTAACCGGGGAGCTGTTTTTT. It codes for CASTSPVTGELFF.

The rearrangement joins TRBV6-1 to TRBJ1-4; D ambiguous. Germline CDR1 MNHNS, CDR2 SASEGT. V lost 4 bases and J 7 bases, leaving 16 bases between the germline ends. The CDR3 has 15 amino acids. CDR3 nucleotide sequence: TGTGCCAGCAGTGCACGGGTGGGTGGGCGTGAAAAACTGTTTTTT. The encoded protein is CASSARVGGREKLFF.

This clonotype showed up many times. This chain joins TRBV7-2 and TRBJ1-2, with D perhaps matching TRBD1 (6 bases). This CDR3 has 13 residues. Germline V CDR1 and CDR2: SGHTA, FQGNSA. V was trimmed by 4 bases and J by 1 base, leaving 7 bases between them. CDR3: CASSSGDNYGYTF. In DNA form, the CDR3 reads TGTGCCAGCAGCTCAGGGGATAACTATGGCTACACCTTC.

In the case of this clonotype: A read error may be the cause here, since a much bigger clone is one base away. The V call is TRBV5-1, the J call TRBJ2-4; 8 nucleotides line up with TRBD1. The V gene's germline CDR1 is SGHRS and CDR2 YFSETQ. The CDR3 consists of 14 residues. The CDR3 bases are TGCGCCAGCAGCCAGGGACAGGAGAGGAACAGTCAGTACTTC. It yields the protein CASSQGQERNSQYF.

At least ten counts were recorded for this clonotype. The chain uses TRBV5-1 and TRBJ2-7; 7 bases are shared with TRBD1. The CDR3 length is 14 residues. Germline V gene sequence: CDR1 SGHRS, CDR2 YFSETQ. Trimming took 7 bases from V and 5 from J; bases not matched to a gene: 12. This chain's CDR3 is CASGRGQSPNEQYF. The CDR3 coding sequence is TGCGCCAGCGGACGGGGACAGTCTCCTAACGAGCAGTACTTC.

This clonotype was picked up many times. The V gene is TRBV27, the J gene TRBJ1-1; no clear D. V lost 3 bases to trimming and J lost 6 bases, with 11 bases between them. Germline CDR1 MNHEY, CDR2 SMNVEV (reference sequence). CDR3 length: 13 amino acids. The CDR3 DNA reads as TGTGCCAGCAGTTTCGGCCTAAACGCTGAAGCTTTCTTT. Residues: CASSFGLNAEAFF.

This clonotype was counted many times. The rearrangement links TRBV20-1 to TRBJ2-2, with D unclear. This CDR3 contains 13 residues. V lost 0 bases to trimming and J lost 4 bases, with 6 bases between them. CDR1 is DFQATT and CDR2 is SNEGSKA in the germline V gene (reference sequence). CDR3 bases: TGCAGTGCTAGAGACTCTACCACCGGGGAGCTGTTTTTT. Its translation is CSARDSTTGELFF.

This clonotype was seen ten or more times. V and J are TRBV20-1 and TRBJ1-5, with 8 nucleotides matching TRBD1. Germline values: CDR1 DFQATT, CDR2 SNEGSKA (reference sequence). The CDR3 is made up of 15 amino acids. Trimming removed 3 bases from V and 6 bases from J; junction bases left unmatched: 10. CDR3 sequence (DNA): TGCAGTGCTAGGGTCCTTCGGACAGGGAGTCAGCCCCAGCATTTT. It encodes CSARVLRTGSQPQHF.

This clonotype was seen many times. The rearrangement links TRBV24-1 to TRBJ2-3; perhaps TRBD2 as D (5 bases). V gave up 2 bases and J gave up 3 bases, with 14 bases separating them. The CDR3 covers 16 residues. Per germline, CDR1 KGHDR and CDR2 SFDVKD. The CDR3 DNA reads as TGTGCCACCAGTGATTGGGATAGCGATGGGACAGATACGCAGTATTTT. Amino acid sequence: CATSDWDSDGTDTQYF.

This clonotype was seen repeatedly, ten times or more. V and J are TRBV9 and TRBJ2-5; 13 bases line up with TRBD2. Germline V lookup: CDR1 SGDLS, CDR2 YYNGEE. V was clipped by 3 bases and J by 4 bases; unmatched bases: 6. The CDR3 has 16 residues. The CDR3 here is CASSAPGLAGAETQYF. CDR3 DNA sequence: TGTGCCAGCAGCGCCCCCGGACTAGCGGGAGCAGAGACCCAGTACTTC.

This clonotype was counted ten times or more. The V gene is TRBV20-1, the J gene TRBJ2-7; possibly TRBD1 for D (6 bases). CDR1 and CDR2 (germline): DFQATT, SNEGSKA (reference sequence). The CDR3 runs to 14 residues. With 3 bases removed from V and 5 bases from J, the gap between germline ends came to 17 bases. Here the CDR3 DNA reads TGCAGTGCTAGCAGGGGAAGGGTTGCGGACGAGCAGTACTTC. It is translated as CSASRGRVADEQYF.

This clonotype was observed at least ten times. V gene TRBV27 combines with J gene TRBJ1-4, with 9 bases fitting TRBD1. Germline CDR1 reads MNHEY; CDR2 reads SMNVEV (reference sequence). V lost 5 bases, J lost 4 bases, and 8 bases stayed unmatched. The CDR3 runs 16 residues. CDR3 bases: TGTGCCAGCAGTCACGATCCGGGACAGGGTAATGAAAAACTGTTTTTT. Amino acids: CASSHDPGQGNEKLFF.

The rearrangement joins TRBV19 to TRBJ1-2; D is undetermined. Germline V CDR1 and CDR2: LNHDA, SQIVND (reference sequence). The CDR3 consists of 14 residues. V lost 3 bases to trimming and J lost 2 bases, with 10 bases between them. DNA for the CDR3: TGTGCCAGTAGTATGGGTTCGGGGAACTATGGCTACACCTTC. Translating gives CASSMGSGNYGYTF.

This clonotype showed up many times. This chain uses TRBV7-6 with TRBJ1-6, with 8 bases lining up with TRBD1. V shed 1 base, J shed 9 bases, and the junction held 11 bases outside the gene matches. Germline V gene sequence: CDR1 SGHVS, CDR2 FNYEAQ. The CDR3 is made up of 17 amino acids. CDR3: CASSLGPKDRGGSPLHF. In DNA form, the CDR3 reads TGTGCCAGCAGCTTAGGGCCGAAAGACAGGGGAGGTTCACCCCTCCACTTT.

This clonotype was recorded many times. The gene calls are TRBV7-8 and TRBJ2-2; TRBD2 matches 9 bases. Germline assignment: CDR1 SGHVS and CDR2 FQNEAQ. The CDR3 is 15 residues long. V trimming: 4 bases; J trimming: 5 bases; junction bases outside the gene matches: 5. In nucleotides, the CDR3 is TGTGCCAGCAGCTCGGCTAGCGGGGCGACCGGGGAGCTGTTTTTT. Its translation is CASSSASGATGELFF.

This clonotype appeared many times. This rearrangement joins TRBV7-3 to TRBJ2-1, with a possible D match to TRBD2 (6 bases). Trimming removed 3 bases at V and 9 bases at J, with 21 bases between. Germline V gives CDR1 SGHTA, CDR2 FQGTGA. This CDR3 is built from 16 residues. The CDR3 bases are TGTGCCAGCAGCTTCAATCCCACCCGGGGGAAGGGTGAGCAGTTCTTC. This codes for CASSFNPTRGKGEQFF.

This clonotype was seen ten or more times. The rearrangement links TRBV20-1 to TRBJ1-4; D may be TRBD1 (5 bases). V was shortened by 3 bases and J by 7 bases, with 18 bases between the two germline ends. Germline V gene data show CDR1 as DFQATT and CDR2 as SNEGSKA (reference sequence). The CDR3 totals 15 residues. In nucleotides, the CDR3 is TGCAGTGCTAGGCCCCCCGCAGGGAGGACTGAAAAACTGTTTTTT. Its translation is CSARPPAGRTEKLFF.

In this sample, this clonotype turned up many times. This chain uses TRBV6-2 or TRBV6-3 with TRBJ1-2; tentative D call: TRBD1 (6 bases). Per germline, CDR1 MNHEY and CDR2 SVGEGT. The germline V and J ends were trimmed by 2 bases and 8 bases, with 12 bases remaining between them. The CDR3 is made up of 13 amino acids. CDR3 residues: CASSYGTQRGYTF. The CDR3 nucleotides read TGTGCCAGCAGTTACGGGACACAGCGAGGCTACACCTTC.

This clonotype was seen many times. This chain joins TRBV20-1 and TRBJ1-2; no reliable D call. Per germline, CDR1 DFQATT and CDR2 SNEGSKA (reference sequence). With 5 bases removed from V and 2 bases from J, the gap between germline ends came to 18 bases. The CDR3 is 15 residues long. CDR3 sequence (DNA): TGCAGTGCTTCTACGGCCAGCCCCAGCAACTATGGCTACACCTTC. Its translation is CSASTASPSNYGYTF.